What follows are 8 T cell receptor beta chains derived from one specimen sequenced in a study of blood T cell repertoires in COVID-19. Some clones are missing from TCRdb's copy, which holds only in-frame ones; the method was immunoSEQ multiplex PCR. The sample carries under 100,000 clones, around 80% recorded once. Sequencing was done on a sample of peripheral blood. The source is an older woman with acute or convalescent COVID-19.

In this sample, this clone turned up once. The chain joins TRBV2 to TRBJ1-1, with unresolved D. Germline V lookup: CDR1 SNHLY, CDR2 FYNNEI. The CDR3 spans 12 residues. The ends were cut back, 4 bases at V and 8 bases at J, with 11 bases in the middle. CDR3 bases: TGTGCCAGCAGTGGCATTGATAGAGAAGCTTTCTTT. It encodes CASSGIDREAFF.

V gene TRBV7-9 combines with J gene TRBJ1-1, with TRBD1 matching 7 bases. CDR1 and CDR2 (germline): SEHNR, FQNEAQ (reference sequence). V dropped 7 bases and J dropped 3; count of bases not matched to a gene: 5. This CDR3 is built from 13 residues. This CDR3 reads CASTFGTDTEAFF. The CDR3 DNA is TGTGCCAGCACTTTTGGGACAGACACTGAAGCTTTCTTT.

The chain employs TRBV2 and TRBJ1-1, with a weak D call TRBD1 (6 bases). V was trimmed by 3 bases and J by 1 base, leaving 15 bases between them. The germline V gene has CDR1 SNHLY and CDR2 FYNNEI. The length of the CDR3 is 16 residues. The CDR3 coding sequence is TGTGCCAGCAGTGATTCGGCAGGGGTACAGAACACTGAAGCTTTCTTT. Its translation is CASSDSAGVQNTEAFF.

The chain carries TRBV9 and TRBJ2-1; tentatively, D is TRBD2 (6 bases). The CDR3 covers 16 residues. V dropped 2 bases and J dropped 3 bases, with 15 bases sitting between them. CDR1 is SGDLS and CDR2 is YYNGEE in the germline V gene. The CDR3 loop is CASSVYMGGGYNEQFF. The DNA of the CDR3 is TGTGCCAGCAGCGTTTATATGGGAGGTGGCTACAATGAGCAGTTCTTC.

This clone has more than one count but fewer than ten. Here the CDR3 reads CASSLALAGRYEQYF. The CDR3 DNA follows: TGTGCCAGCAGCTTGGCTTTAGCTGGCCGCTACGAGCAGTACTTC. This sequence joins TRBV5-6 and TRBJ2-7; D ambiguous. Trimming pared 0 bases from V and 3 bases from J, leaving 13 bases between. CDR1 and CDR2 (germline): SGHDT, YYEEEE. This CDR3 comprises 15 residues.

V usage is TRBV29-1 and J usage is TRBJ1-4, with D uncertain. CDR3 length: 13 amino acids. CDR1 and CDR2 (germline): SQVTM, ANQGSEA. Trimming left V 5 bases short and J 3 bases short, with 10 bases between. CDR3 sequence: CSVNEGANEKLFF. For the CDR3, the DNA is TGCAGCGTTAATGAGGGAGCTAATGAAAAACTGTTTTTT.

The rearrangement joins TRBV12-3 or TRBV12-4 to TRBJ2-1; the D gene is possibly TRBD2 (5 bases). The CDR3 has 13 amino acids. The V end lost 6 bases, the J end lost 6 bases, and 12 bases lay between the germline ends. CDR3 protein: CASRVSRGNEQFF. The CDR3 nucleotides are TGTGCCAGCAGGGTTTCCCGGGGCAATGAGCAGTTCTTC.

CDR3 nucleotides: TGTGCCACGAACCCCGGGACAGTAAATTCACCCCTCCACTTT. Translating gives CATNPGTVNSPLHF. The chain employs TRBV10-3 and TRBJ1-6, with 7 bases fitting TRBD1. Trimming cost V 10 bases and J 7 bases; bases outside gene matches: 10. There are 14 residues in the CDR3. The germline V gene encodes CDR1 ENHRY and CDR2 SYGVKD.